The following is a T cell receptor (beta chain) sequence with its context. The CDR3 runs to 14 residues. V gave up 9 bases and J gave up 2 bases; unmatched junction bases: 7. The germline gives CDR1 WSHSY, CDR2 SAAADI. This record belongs to a study of blood T cell repertoires in COVID-19. Sequencing used immunoSEQ multiplex PCR; TCRdb keeps in-frame clones, though not all of them. In the table there are approximately 88,000 clones, under 80% of which are singletons. The chain uses TRBV10-2 and TRBJ2-3, with 8 bases identical to TRBD2. The sample taken for sequencing was peripheral blood. The receptor's source is a woman of 80 years or more with active or convalescent COVID-19. This chain's CDR3 is CASSGLAITDTQYF. The CDR3 DNA reads as TGCGCCAGTAGCGGACTAGCAATCACAGATACGCAGTATTTT.